This T cell receptor (beta chain) comes out of a study of tumor-infiltrating lymphocytes in primary liver carcinoma (dated by TCRdb to about 2017). Background on the whole study: About 5 patients with histopathologically diagnosed primary liver carcinoma underwent surgical resection in China between late 2015 and March 2016. Each sample produced about 3.65 to 7.13 million productive TCRbeta reads, and read depth showed no significant difference between tissue types. Across five regions of each liver tumor, along with adjacent normal tissue and blood, the study brought together TCRbeta repertoire sequencing, expression microarrays and whole-exome sequencing. Of the five patients (three men and two women, aged 30 to 69 years), four had hepatocellular carcinoma and one had combined HCC and intrahepatic cholangiocarcinoma. A total of 35 specimens from 5 patients went through TCRbeta repertoire sequencing, namely 25 tumor regions, 5 adjacent noncancerous liver tissues and 5 peripheral blood samples. The five patients had tumors of stage T1-T3 N0M0, with maximum diameters ranging from roughly 4.2 to 10 cm. Technical replicate repertoires showed high reproducibility, with mean shared-clone rates about 0.92 and correlation coefficients above 0.95. The research as a whole found: Compared with blood, tumors had a significantly larger share of the repertoire taken up by the top 250 clones (p = 0.039). Because the samples were bulk and unsorted, CD4+ and CD8+ T cell repertoires could not be compared. Because sequencing covered only the TCR beta chain and unpaired alpha chains were not captured, true repertoire diversity is likely underestimated. The study included only a few patients, and the authors note findings should be validated in a larger study. Repertoire overlap was found to be higher between tumor regions (mean about 36%) than between tumor-adjacent (approximately 17%) or tumor-blood (about 14%) pairs, consistent with antigen-driven expansion.

TCRbeta-specific cDNA was reverse-transcribed from 500 ng total RNA using a constant-region primer and ProtoScript II reverse transcriptase. Three nested multiplex PCR rounds, following a slightly modified ARM-PCR procedure, were used to build the TCRbeta libraries. Each of the first two PCR rounds ran for 9 to 10 cycles using multiplex TRBV1-TRBV30 forward primers together with a Cbeta reverse primer. Sample barcodes and Illumina adapters were added in a final 25-cycle PCR with Deep VentR polymerase. Before sequencing, amplicons of 200-500 bp were gel-purified using a QIAquick gel extraction kit. TCRbeta amplicons were sequenced on an Illumina HiSeq 2500 with 250-bp paired-end reads. In the paper's pipeline: Trimmomatic v0.33 was used to quality-trim the reads, and FLASH v1.2.11 was used to merge paired reads so that full CDR3 sequences could be recovered. V, D and J germline segments were assigned to the rearranged TCRbeta sequences by MiGEC v1.2.1b. VDJtools v1.0.0 computed clonotype statistics and Shannon-Wiener diversity indices. To cut down on sampling bias, every analysis after diversity analysis relied on just the 250 most abundant clonotypes from each sample. The public reads were quality trimmed at Q25 with fastp and then assembled into clones with MiXCR by TCRdb, keeping productive beta chains. Here each entry gathers all rows of one CDR3 protein and keeps the most common genes and DNA. For this entry, the V and J calls and clone size follow TCRdb and not the study's own pipeline. Here the sample has some 320,000 distinct CDR3 sequences; about 62% occur a single time. The top ten constitute approximately 9% of the sample.

The CDR3 runs 14 residues from the cysteine to the phenylalanine. Only the CDR3 DNA is retained, 42 bases long and in frame from the first base. Germline trimming: 7 bases from V, 10 bases from J; junction bases outside gene matches: 11. RNA from unsorted whole blood was extracted with TRIzol reagent, and germline DNA was obtained with the DNeasy Blood & Tissue kit. Chronic HBV infection was present in the patients, and the patients were treatment-naive at sampling. Approximately 3.9 milliliters of peripheral blood were collected into K2EDTA tubes before surgery. A single count supports this clonotype. The antigen it recognizes is unknown. With a much larger clone just one base away, this may be a read error.

What was sequenced was peripheral blood. In this chain, TRBV12-3 or TRBV12-4 is recombined with TRBJ2-1, with TRBD1 identical over 9 junction bases. The origin of this receptor is a man in his forties with primary liver carcinoma and hepatitis B virus infection. The CDR3 sequence is CASNPTGGGYEQFF. The DNA is as follows: TGTGCCAGCAACCCGACAGGGGGTGGGTACGAGCAGTTCTTC.